The rows below give T cell receptor beta chains drawn from one sample of a study of OX40 agonist ivuxolimab in advanced cancers. Measured with immunoSEQ multiplex PCR; TCRdb has only the in-frame clones, and not every one. The table lists almost 90,000 clones, more than 75% of them singletons. Sequences were derived from CD4+ or CD8+ T cells sorted from blood, sampled in a trial of the OX40 agonist ivuxolimab. The receptors were gathered from an adult with an advanced solid tumor such as melanoma, head and neck, liver or kidney cancer. The CDR3 runs from the conserved cysteine through the conserved F or W. D genes are given only for firm matches. For some rows the clone size is stated as once, few or many, or as a class when expanded; others skip it.

TRBJ1-3 | TRBV7-9 | . | . | CASFSWGRSSGNTIYF | TGTGCCAGCTTCTCCTGGGGGCGGAGCTCTGGAAACACCATATATTTT
TRBJ2-7 | TRBV18 | . | . | CASSPRQGDEEYF | TGTGCCAGCTCACCAAGGCAAGGGGACGAAGAGTACTTC
TRBJ2-7 | TRBV27 | . | . | CASSPSLAPSSYEQYF | TGTGCCAGCAGTCCATCTCTAGCGCCGAGCTCCTACGAGCAGTACTTC
TRBJ1-2 | TRBV14 | . | . | CASSQRPHEGGDGYTF | TGTGCCAGCAGCCAAAGGCCTCACGAGGGAGGTGATGGCTACACCTTC
TRBJ2-7 | TRBV5-6 | TRBD2 | . | CASSLGGGGEQYF | TGTGCCAGCAGCTTAGGCGGGGGGGGAGAGCAGTACTTC
TRBJ2-7 | TRBV9 | TRBD2 | . | CASSVLLAVAATVEQYF | TGTGCCAGCAGCGTGTTGCTAGCGGTCGCAGCAACGGTCGAGCAGTACTTC
TRBJ2-7 | TRBV5-5 | . | . | CASSLFGEQYF | TGTGCCAGCAGCTTGTTCGGCGAGCAGTACTTC
TRBJ1-4 | TRBV28 | . | once | CASSQGNREEKLFF | TGTGCCAGCAGCCAGGGAAACAGGGAAGAAAAACTGTTTTTT
TRBJ1-5 | TRBV7-8 | TRBD1 | . | CASSIRQGRGNQPQHF | TGTGCCAGCAGCATCCGACAGGGTCGTGGCAATCAGCCCCAGCATTTT
TRBJ1-6 | TRBV2 | . | . | CASRQQGVGSPLHF | TGTGCCAGCAGACAACAGGGTGTCGGTTCACCCCTCCACTTT
TRBJ1-1 | TRBV5-1 | TRBD1 | once | CASSSTGTGGTEAFF | TGCGCCAGCAGCTCCACAGGGACAGGGGGCACTGAAGCTTTCTTT
TRBJ1-5 | TRBV4-3 | . | . | CASSQEWQGNQPQHF | TGCGCCAGCAGCCAGGAGTGGCAGGGGAATCAGCCCCAGCATTTT
TRBJ2-7 | TRBV18 | . | . | CASSPPGSYEQYF | TGTGCCAGCTCACCACCAGGTTCCTACGAGCAGTACTTC
TRBJ1-2 | TRBV6-6 | TRBD1 | once | CASRSGQNYGYTF | TGTGCCAGCAGGTCGGGACAGAACTATGGCTACACCTTC
TRBJ1-2 | TRBV30 | . | . | CAWSAGNYGYTF | TGTGCCTGGAGTGCAGGAAACTATGGCTACACCTTC
TRBJ2-1 | TRBV9 | TRBD2 | . | CASSVETSGSGDNEQFF | TGTGCCAGCAGCGTAGAAACTAGCGGGAGTGGGGACAATGAGCAGTTCTTC
TRBJ2-2 | TRBV7-2 | . | . | CASSLGLGSASPGELFF | TGTGCCAGCAGCTTAGGTTTGGGTAGCGCCTCCCCCGGGGAGCTGTTTTTT
TRBJ2-5 | TRBV4-3 | . | . | CASSQESSVGRQETQYF | TGCGCCAGCAGCCAAGAATCGAGTGTTGGGAGGCAAGAGACCCAGTACTTC
TRBJ1-1 | TRBV15 | . | . | CATSITSNTEAFF | TGTGCCACCAGCATCACGTCGAACACTGAAGCTTTCTTT
TRBJ2-7 | TRBV7-9 | . | . | CASSLGTESYEQYF | TGTGCCAGCAGCTTAGGGACAGAATCCTACGAGCAGTACTTC
TRBJ2-5 | TRBV5-1 | TRBD1 | . | CASSLVLSGGARETQYF | TGCGCCAGCAGCTTGGTTCTTTCAGGGGGCGCTCGAGAGACCCAGTACTTC
TRBJ2-2 | TRBV5-4 | TRBD2 | . | CASSPGGTRDTGELFF | TGTGCCAGCAGCCCGGGTGGGACTAGGGACACCGGGGAGCTGTTTTTT
TRBJ2-7 | TRBV25-1 | . | . | CASSDVRGGYEQYF | TGTGCCAGCAGCGACGTCAGGGGTGGCTACGAGCAGTACTTC
TRBJ1-1 | TRBV27 | . | . | CASSFGGTRGTEAFF | TGTGCCAGCAGTTTTGGGGGAACCCGAGGCACTGAAGCTTTCTTT
TRBJ2-3 | TRBV19 | . | . | CASSDTSLTTQSDTQYF | TGTGCCAGTAGTGACACCTCCCTTACTACTCAATCAGATACGCAGTATTTT
TRBJ2-4 | TRBV5-6 | TRBD2 | . | CASSREVSVIAKNIQYF | TGTGCCAGCAGCCGGGAGGTGTCAGTCATAGCCAAAAACATTCAGTACTTC